The T cell receptor beta chain described here comes from a study of blood T cell repertoires in COVID-19. Germline trimming cut 2 bases from V and 5 bases from J; bases unmatched to any gene: 3. From germline, CDR1 is MNHEY and CDR2 SVGEGT. The length of the CDR3 is 14 residues. Libraries were prepared by immunoSEQ multiplex PCR; TCRdb keeps only in-frame clonotypes and omits some of them. This sample has 68,000 or so clones, with about 82% found just once. The gene calls are TRBV6-2 or TRBV6-3 and TRBJ2-1, with 7 nucleotides matching TRBD2. The source material was peripheral blood. This clonotype was obtained from a human donor in a cohort sampled during active COVID-19. Here the CDR3 DNA reads TGTGCCAGCAGTTACGTGCGGGAGAACAATGAGCAGTTCTTC. This gives the protein CASSYVRENNEQFF.